This T cell receptor (beta chain) was captured by sequencing in a study of cytomegalovirus exposure and HLA in healthy donors. About this clone: Its antigen remains unidentified.

This PCR relied on a set of 60 Vbeta primers and 13 Jbeta primers. Assay: immunoSEQ multiplex PCR; the TCRdb copy retains only in-frame clones and omits some. This sample has around 150,000 clones, with 83% found just once. Study results and limitations: Later analysis demonstrated an association between a missense DCLRE1C variant and TCR beta V- and J-gene trimming.

Trimming removed 6 bases at V and 9 bases at J, with 10 bases between. The CDR3 length is 11 residues. Germline V gene data show CDR1 as SGHNT and CDR2 as YYREEE (reference sequence). The chain recombines TRBV5-4 with TRBJ2-4; D is perhaps TRBD2 (5 bases). This receptor was obtained from a man aged 45 to 65 in good health and CMV-seropositive. Sequencing was done on a sample of PBMCs. CDR3 in amino acids: CASTREGIQYF. The CDR3 nucleotides read TGTGCCAGCACTCGAGAGGGCATTCAGTACTTC.